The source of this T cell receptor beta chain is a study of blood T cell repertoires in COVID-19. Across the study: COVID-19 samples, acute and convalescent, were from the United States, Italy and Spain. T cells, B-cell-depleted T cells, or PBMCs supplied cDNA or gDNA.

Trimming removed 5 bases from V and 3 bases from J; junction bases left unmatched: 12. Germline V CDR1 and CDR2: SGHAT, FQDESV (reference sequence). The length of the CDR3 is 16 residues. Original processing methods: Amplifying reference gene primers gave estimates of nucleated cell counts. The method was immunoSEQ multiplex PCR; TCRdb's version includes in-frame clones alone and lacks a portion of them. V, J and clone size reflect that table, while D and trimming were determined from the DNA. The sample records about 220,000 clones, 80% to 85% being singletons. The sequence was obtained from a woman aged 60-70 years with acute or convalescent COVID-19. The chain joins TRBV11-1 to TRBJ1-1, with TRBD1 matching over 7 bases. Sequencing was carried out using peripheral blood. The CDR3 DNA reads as TGTGCCAGCAGCGACTTGAGGGGGCGTCGTGACACTGAAGCTTTCTTT. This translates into CASSDLRGRRDTEAFF. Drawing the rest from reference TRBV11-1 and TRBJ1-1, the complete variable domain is EAEVAQSPRYKITEKSQAVAFWCDPISGHATLYWYRQILGQGPELLVQFQDESVVDDSQLPKDRFSAERLKGVDSTLKIQPAELGDSAMYLCASSDLRGRRDTEAFFGQGTRLTVV.